The clone carrying this TCR beta chain was observed a single time. The antigen is unknown. These data come from a study of shared clonotypes between healthy human individuals. Study-level findings and limits: Limited genetic and exposure-history diversity came from having few donors. Clonotypes which were not shared had lower generation probabilities than clonotypes that all four donors shared.

Germline V CDR1 and CDR2: SGHDT, YYEEEE. Losses at the gene ends were 4 bases for V and 4 bases for J; bases not matched to a gene: 6. The CDR3 runs 14 residues. CD8 cells classed as naive were CD45RO-negative and positively selected for CCR7, excluding terminally differentiated effector memory CD45RA+ cells. The data were produced by immunoSEQ multiplex PCR, yet TCRdb's version contains in-frame clones alone and is incomplete. The data show 700,000 to 950,000 clones, approximately 97% seen once. Sequenced: naive CD8+ T cells sorted from blood. This chain links TRBV5-6 with TRBJ2-5; 8 bases agree with TRBD2. The TCR comes from a man younger than 45 in good health. The CDR3 region is CASSPREGVETQYF. As DNA, the CDR3 is TGTGCCAGCAGCCCCCGGGAGGGGGTAGAGACCCAGTACTTC.